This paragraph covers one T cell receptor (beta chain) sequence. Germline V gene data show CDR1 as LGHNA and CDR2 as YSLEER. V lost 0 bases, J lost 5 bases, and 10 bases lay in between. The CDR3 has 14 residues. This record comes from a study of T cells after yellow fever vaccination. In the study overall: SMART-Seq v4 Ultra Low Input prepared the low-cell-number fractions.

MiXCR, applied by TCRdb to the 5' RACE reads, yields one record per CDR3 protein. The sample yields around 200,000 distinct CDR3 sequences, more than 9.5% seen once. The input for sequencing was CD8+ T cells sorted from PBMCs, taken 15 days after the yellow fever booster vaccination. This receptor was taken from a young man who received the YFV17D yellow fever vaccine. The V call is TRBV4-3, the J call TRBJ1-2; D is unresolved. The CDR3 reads CASSQDSGFYGYTF. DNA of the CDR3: TGCGCCAGCAGCCAAGACAGCGGATTTTATGGCTACACCTTC.